These 18 T cell receptor beta chains share one sample of origin, sequenced in a study of tumor-infiltrating lymphocytes in primary liver carcinoma. Unsorted whole blood supplied the blood RNA, and germline DNA was isolated too. Starting material of 400 to 600 ng total RNA yielded TCR beta cDNA via a constant-region primer. Amplification in three nested multiplex PCR rounds with slightly modified ARM-PCR gave rise to TCR beta libraries. Amplification in the first two PCR rounds was performed using TRBV1-TRBV30 forward primers and a C-beta reverse primer for approximately 10 cycles each. TCRdb passed the multiplex PCR reads through MiXCR, listing each CDR3 protein once. The repertoire holds about 200,000 distinct CDR3 sequences, with about 65% as singletons. Sequencing was carried out using peripheral blood. The receptors here all came from a woman aged 55 to 70 with primary liver carcinoma and hepatitis B virus infection.

Details on this clonotype: The junction departs from the called germline gene at one end, perhaps through a read error. The gene calls are TRBV10-1 and TRBJ2-2, with D perhaps matching TRBD2 (6 bases). Germline V CDR1 and CDR2: WNHNN, SYGVQD (reference sequence). The CDR3 covers 14 residues. CDR3 DNA sequence: TGCGCCAGCCGTGAGACTAGGAACAGTGGGGAGCTGTTTTTT. Its translation: CASRETRNSGELFF.

This clonotype has a count of ten or more. The chain carries TRBV11-2 and TRBJ2-7, with D unresolved. The CDR3 totals 14 residues. Trimming cost V 3 bases and J 3 bases, with 12 bases left between them. CDR1 and CDR2 from the germline V gene are SGHAT and FQNNGV. This CDR3 is CASSLTDLDYEQYF. CDR3 DNA sequence: TGTGCCAGCAGCTTGACTGACCTCGACTACGAGCAGTACTTC. Filled out from reference TRBV11-2 and TRBJ2-7, the complete variable domain reads EAGVAQSPRYKIIEKRQSVAFWCNPISGHATLYWYQQILGQGPKLLIQFQNNGVVDDSQLPKDRFSAERLKGVDSTLKIQPAKLEDSAVYLCASSLTDLDYEQYFGPGTRLTVT.

This clonotype was counted many times. V gene TRBV6-1 combines with J gene TRBJ1-1; D gene ambiguous. CDR3 length equals 14 residues. V was clipped by 2 bases and J by 2 bases, with 9 bases between them. The germline CDR1 and CDR2 sequences are MNHNS and SASEGT. The CDR3 DNA sequence: TGTGCCAGCAGTGAAAAGCAGGAAAACACTGAAGCTTTCTTT. It translates to CASSEKQENTEAFF.

Turning to this clonotype: At one end the junction does not follow the germline gene, possibly because of a read error. The rearrangement uses TRBV11-2 and TRBJ2-1; D remains unclear. Germline-derived CDR1 and CDR2 are SGHAT and FQNNGV. The CDR3 is made up of 17 amino acids. The chain's CDR3 is CASSFTPQRNSYNEQFF. CDR3 in DNA: TGCGCCAGCAGCTTTACCCCACAGAGGAACTCCTACAATGAGCAGTTCTTC.

This clonotype was picked up one time. The germline gene is not matched at one end of the junction; a read error may be the cause. This chain links TRBV30 with TRBJ2-1, with TRBD2 as a possible D gene (6 bases). This CDR3 is built from 20 residues. Germline assignment: CDR1 GTSNPN and CDR2 SVGIG (reference sequence). The chain's CDR3 is CVWTPSRGGKVLFGYNEQFF. CDR3 coding DNA: TGTGTCTGGACCCCCTCCCGGGGCGGGAAAGTTTTGTTCGGCTACAATGAGCAGTTCTTC.

Notes on this clonotype: A read error is possible here, since a much larger clone lies one base away. This rearrangement joins TRBV10-3 to TRBJ1-6; no firm D call. V lost 8 bases and J lost 7, with 12 bases in between. The CDR3 has 13 residues. Looked up from germline, CDR1 is ENHRY and CDR2 is SYGVKD. The CDR3 DNA reads as TGTGCCATCCACCCCGATCGGAATTCACCCCTCCACTTT. Protein product: CAIHPDRNSPLHF.

In regard to this clonotype: One junction end does not reproduce the germline sequence, and a read error may be involved. This chain links TRBV11-2 with TRBJ2-5, with 9 positions matching TRBD2. This CDR3 contains 16 residues. The germline gives CDR1 SGHAT, CDR2 FQNNGV. The CDR3 region has the DNA TGCGCCAGCAACTACCCCCGTGGTAGCGGGAGAGAGACCCAGTACTTC. This translates into CASNYPRGSGRETQYF.

A word on this clonotype: This may stem from a read error, because a much larger clone lies one nucleotide away. This CDR3 reads CASSRGGIRWTEVFF. DNA for the CDR3: TGTGCCAGCAGTCGAGGAGGGATTCGTTGGACTGAAGTTTTCTTT. The chain combines TRBV12-3 or TRBV12-4 with TRBJ1-1; no definite D call. CDR3 length: 15 amino acids.

The sample holds many counts of this clonotype. The gene calls are TRBV11-2 and TRBJ2-1; D may be TRBD1 or TRBD2 (5 bases each). Trimming stripped 5 bases from V and 10 bases from J, with 15 bases between. This CDR3 contains 13 residues. Germline CDR1 and CDR2: SGHAT and FQNNGV. The CDR3 here is CASSPRPGPEQFF. The DNA of the CDR3 is TGTGCCAGCAGCCCCAGGCCGGGACCCGAGCAGTTCTTC.

This clonotype was found once. The DNA is left out, because the CDR3 cannot be placed on it with certainty; the CDR3 is given as TCRdb lists it. The chain joins TRBV7-9 to TRBJ1-1; the table's D call, TRBD1, has no DNA check behind it. CDR1 is SEHNR and CDR2 is FQNEAQ in the germline V gene (reference sequence). The CDR3 is 19 amino acids in total, end residues counted. The chain's CDR3 is CASSFRFATGSLMPEEVFF.

The table lists this clonotype with many counts. The chain has TRBV11-2 and TRBJ1-4, with a weak D call TRBD1 (5 bases). The CDR3 length is 13 residues. Germline V gene sequence: CDR1 SGHAT, CDR2 FQNNGV. V lost 4 bases and J 11 bases, leaving 14 bases between the germline ends. The CDR3 DNA sequence: TGTGCCAGCAGCTACCCGGGGGGTCTGAAACTGTTTTTT. Translated, it gives CASSYPGGLKLFF.

Points on this clonotype: Since a much larger clone is just one base distant, this may be a read error. The chain uses TRBV12-3 or TRBV12-4 and TRBJ2-2; D is perhaps TRBD1 or TRBD2 (5 bases each). CDR3 length equals 15 residues. CDR3 region: CASSLSGPRAGELLF. The CDR3, as DNA: TGTGCCAGCAGTTTATCGGGACCCCGGGCCGGGGAGCTGCTTTTT.

The chain joins TRBV7-9 to TRBJ2-5; D uncertain. The CDR3 consists of 13 residues. The V end was cut by 1 base, the J end by 7 bases, with 10 bases between. From germline, CDR1 is SEHNR and CDR2 FQNEAQ (reference sequence). The CDR3 DNA reads TGTGCCAGCAGCTTAGAGGGCCTGGGGACCCAGTACTTC. Translation gives CASSLEGLGTQYF.

Worth noting for this clonotype: Since a much larger clone is just one base distant, this may be a read error. The V gene is TRBV5-1, the J gene TRBJ1-1, with D unresolved. Germline CDR1 is SGHRS and CDR2 is YFSETQ. The CDR3 runs to 14 residues. CDR3 protein: CASSLETMNTEASF. CDR3 bases: TGCGCCAGCAGCTTGGAAACAATGAACACTGAAGCTTCCTTT.

For this clonotype: A read error is possible here, since a much larger clone lies one base away. This chain connects TRBV4-1 to TRBJ2-7; tentatively, D is TRBD1 or TRBD2 (5 bases each). Germline CDR1 is MGHRA and CDR2 is YSYEKL. The length of the CDR3 is 16 residues. V was pared by 1 base and J by 3 bases, with 16 bases between. CDR3 sequence (DNA): TGCGCCAGCAGCCAAGTCGCTACCGGGGCATACTACGAGCAGTACTTC. Its translation: CASSQVATGAYYEQYF.

To note about this clonotype: With a much larger clone just one base away, this may be a read error. The chain employs TRBV28 and TRBJ2-7, with TRBD2 matching over 9 bases. The CDR3 is 16 residues long. The germline V gene has CDR1 MDHEN and CDR2 SYDVKM. The CDR3 here is CASSSLAGANSYERYF. Written as DNA, the CDR3 is TGTGCCAGCAGTTCATTAGCGGGAGCGAACTCCTACGAGCGGTACTTC.

This clonotype has a count of ten or more. The chain carries TRBV11-3 and TRBJ1-1; D possibly corresponds to TRBD1 (5 bases). This CDR3 is 14 amino acids long. Germline V CDR1 and CDR2: SGHNT, YENEEA. Trimming stripped 4 bases from V and 1 base from J, with 10 bases between. CDR3 sequence reads: CASSSGLRNTEAFF. The CDR3 DNA is TGTGCCAGCAGCTCAGGGCTGAGGAACACTGAAGCTTTCTTT.

The table lists this clonotype with many counts. The chain uses TRBV12-3 or TRBV12-4 and TRBJ2-1; D ambiguous. The CDR3 is made up of 13 amino acids. The germline V and J ends were trimmed by 1 base and 3 bases, with 4 bases remaining between them. The CDR3 loop reads CASSLGVYNEQFF. CDR3 in DNA: TGTGCCAGCAGTTTAGGAGTCTACAATGAGCAGTTCTTC.